These 9 T cell receptor beta chains share one sample of origin, sequenced in a study of blood T cells in healthy people across ages. Together with a sample-barcoded 5' primer, a J-beta primer mix was included in a second PCR lasting about 7 to 11 cycles. MiXCR, applied by TCRdb to the 5' RACE reads, yields one record per CDR3 protein. The sample includes about 970,000 distinct CDR3 sequences, 51% of them seen just once. The source material was blood. The receptor source for this set is a woman in her sixties or seventies in good health.

The chain links TRBV12-3 or TRBV12-4 to TRBJ2-2; no clear D gene. Trimming cost V 7 bases and J 7 bases, with 13 bases left between them. CDR3 size: 13 residues. This CDR3 reads CASTLRPLGELFF. CDR3 sequence (DNA): TGTGCCAGCACCCTGAGGCCGCTCGGGGAGCTGTTTTTT.

The sample holds one count of this clonotype. V gene TRBV6-1 combines with J gene TRBJ2-6, with D hard to call. The V gene's germline CDR1 is MNHNS and CDR2 SASEGT. V was shortened by 2 bases and J by 0 bases, with 8 bases between the two germline ends. This CDR3 spans 16 amino acids. The CDR3 sequence: CASSEPRYSGANVLTF. The DNA for the CDR3 is TGTGCCAGCAGTGAACCTCGGTACTCTGGGGCCAACGTCCTGACTTTC.

As regards this clonotype: An end of the junction does not agree with germline; a read error may underlie this. The V call is TRBV7-2, the J call TRBJ2-4; D is unclear. The assigned J gene may be wrong: the sequence end matches TRBJ2-7 better. The germline V gene has CDR1 SGHTA and CDR2 FQGNSA. There are 13 residues in the CDR3. The CDR3, as DNA: TGTGCCATCAGCTTAATGGTAGTCTACGAGCAGTACTTC. Its protein product is CAISLMVVYEQYF.

The V gene is TRBV27, the J gene TRBJ2-1, with 15 bases fitting TRBD2. The V segment lost 5 bases and the J segment 4 bases; nucleotides outside the gene matches: 9. The CDR3 is 18 residues long. Germline-derived CDR1 and CDR2 are MNHEY and SMNVEV (reference sequence). The CDR3 region is CASSRRTSGRVRYNEQFF. DNA for the CDR3: TGTGCCAGCAGTCGACGGACTAGCGGGAGGGTCAGGTACAATGAGCAGTTCTTC.

The chain couples TRBV27 to TRBJ2-6; D is undetermined. CDR3 length: 13 residues. Per germline, CDR1 MNHEY and CDR2 SMNVEV (reference sequence). The ends were cut back, 3 bases at V and 4 bases at J, with 4 bases in the middle. The CDR3 sequence: CASSLKGANVLTF. For the CDR3, the DNA is TGTGCCAGCAGTTTGAAAGGGGCCAACGTCCTGACTTTC. Drawing the rest from reference TRBV27 and TRBJ2-6, the complete variable domain is EAQVTQNPRYLITVTGKKLTVTCSQNMNHEYMSWYRQDPGLGLRQIYYSMNVEVTDKGDVPEGYKVSRKEKRNFPLILESPSPNQTSLYFCASSLKGANVLTFGAGSRLTVL.

This chain connects TRBV28 to TRBJ2-3, with D perhaps assigned TRBD1 or TRBD2 (5 bases each). Looked up from germline, CDR1 is MDHEN and CDR2 is SYDVKM. V gave up 6 bases and J gave up 3 bases, with 16 bases separating them. This CDR3 has 15 residues. The CDR3 is CASSPVGVNTDTQYF. The CDR3 DNA reads TGTGCCAGCAGCCCCGTGGGGGTGAATACAGATACGCAGTATTTT.

V and J are TRBV20-1 and TRBJ2-1; TRBD1 matches 10 bases. In germline, CDR1 is DFQATT, CDR2 SNEGSKA (reference sequence). This CDR3 spans 15 amino acids. J lost 6 bases, V lost 7 bases, and 12 bases had no gene match. The CDR3 loop is CSVTKTGGVVNEQFF. As DNA, the CDR3 is TGCAGTGTTACCAAGACAGGGGGCGTCGTCAATGAGCAGTTCTTC.

The chain combines TRBV12-3 or TRBV12-4 with TRBJ2-7; a possible D gene is TRBD1 (6 bases). V lost 5 bases and J lost 0, with 17 bases in between. The CDR3 runs to 16 residues. CDR3 coding DNA: TGTGCCAGCAGTAAATACAGTACAGGGAACTCCTACGAGCAGTACTTC. Translation gives CASSKYSTGNSYEQYF.

V gene TRBV5-6 combines with J gene TRBJ2-7; possibly TRBD1 or TRBD2 for D (6 bases each). The germline gives CDR1 SGHDT, CDR2 YYEEEE. With 1 base removed from V and 2 bases from J, the gap between germline ends came to 22 bases. The CDR3 runs to 18 residues. For the CDR3, the DNA is TGTGCCAGCAGCTTGTTTCTTAGGGGGACTCGGACAACCTACGAGCAGTACTTC. Encoded protein: CASSLFLRGTRTTYEQYF. The full variable domain, in which reference TRBV5-6 and TRBJ2-7 provide the parts outside the CDR3, is DAGVTQSPTHLIKTRGQQVTLRCSPKSGHDTVSWYQQALGQGPQFIFQYYEEEERQRGNFPDRFSGHQFPNYSSELNVNALLLGDSALYLCASSLFLRGTRTTYEQYFGPGTRLTVT.